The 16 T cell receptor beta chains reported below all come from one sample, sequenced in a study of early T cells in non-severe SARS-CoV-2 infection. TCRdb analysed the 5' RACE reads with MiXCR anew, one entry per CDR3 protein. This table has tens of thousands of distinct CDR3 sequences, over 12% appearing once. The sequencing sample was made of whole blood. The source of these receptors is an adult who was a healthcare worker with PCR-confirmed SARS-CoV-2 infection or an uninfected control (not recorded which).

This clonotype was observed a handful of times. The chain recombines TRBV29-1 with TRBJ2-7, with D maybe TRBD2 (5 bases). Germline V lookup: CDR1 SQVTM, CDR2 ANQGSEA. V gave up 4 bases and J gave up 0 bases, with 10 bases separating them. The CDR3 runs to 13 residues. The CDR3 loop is CSVASFDSYEQYF. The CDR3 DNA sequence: TGCAGCGTTGCTAGCTTTGACTCCTACGAGCAGTACTTC.

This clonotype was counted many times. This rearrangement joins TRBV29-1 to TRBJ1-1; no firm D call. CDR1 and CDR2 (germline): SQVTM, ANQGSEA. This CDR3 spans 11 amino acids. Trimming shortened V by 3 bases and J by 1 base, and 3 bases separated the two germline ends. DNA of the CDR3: TGCAGCGTTGAGGAGAACACTGAAGCTTTCTTT. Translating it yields CSVEENTEAFF. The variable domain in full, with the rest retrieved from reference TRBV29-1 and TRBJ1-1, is SAVISQKPSRDICQRGTSLTIQCQVDSQVTMMFWYRQQPGQSLTLIATANQGSEATYESGFVIDKFPISRPNLTFSTLTVSNMSPEDSSIYLCSVEENTEAFFGQGTRLTVV.

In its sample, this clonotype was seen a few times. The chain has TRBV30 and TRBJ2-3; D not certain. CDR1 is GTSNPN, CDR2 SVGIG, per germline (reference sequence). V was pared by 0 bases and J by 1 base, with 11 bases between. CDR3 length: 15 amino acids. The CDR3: CAWSVKGGGTDTQYF. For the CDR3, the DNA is TGTGCCTGGAGTGTTAAGGGCGGAGGCACAGATACGCAGTATTTT.

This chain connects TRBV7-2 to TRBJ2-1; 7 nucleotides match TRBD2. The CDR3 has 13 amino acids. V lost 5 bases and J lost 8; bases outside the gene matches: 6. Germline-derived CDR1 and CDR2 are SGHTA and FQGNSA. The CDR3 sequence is CASSPTSVDEQFF. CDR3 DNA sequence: TGTGCCAGCAGCCCAACTAGCGTGGATGAGCAGTTCTTC. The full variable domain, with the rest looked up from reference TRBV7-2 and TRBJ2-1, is GAGVSQSPSNKVTEKGKDVELRCDPISGHTALYWYRQSLGQGLEFLIYFQGNSAPDKSGLPSDRFSAERTGGSVSTLTIQRTQQEDSAVYLCASSPTSVDEQFFGPGTRLTVL.

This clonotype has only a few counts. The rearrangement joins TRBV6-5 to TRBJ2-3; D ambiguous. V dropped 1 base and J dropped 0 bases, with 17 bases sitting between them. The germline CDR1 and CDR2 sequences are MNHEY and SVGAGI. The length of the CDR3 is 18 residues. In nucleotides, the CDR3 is TGTGCCAGCAGTTACTGGCCTTTAGAGCGAGCTAGCACAGATACGCAGTATTTT. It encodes CASSYWPLERASTDTQYF.

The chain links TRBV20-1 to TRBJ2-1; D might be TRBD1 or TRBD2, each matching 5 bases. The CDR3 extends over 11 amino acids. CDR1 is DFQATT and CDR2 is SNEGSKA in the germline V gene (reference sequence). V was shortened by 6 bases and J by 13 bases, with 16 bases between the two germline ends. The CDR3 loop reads CSAAPGPLQFF. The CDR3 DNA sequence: TGCAGTGCCGCACCGGGACCACTTCAGTTCTTC.

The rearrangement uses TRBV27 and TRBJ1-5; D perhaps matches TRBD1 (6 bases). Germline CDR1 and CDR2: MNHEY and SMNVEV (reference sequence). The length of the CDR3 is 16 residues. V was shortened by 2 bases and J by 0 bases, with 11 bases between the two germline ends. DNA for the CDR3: TGTGCCAGCAGTTTAACGGGGGGCAATAGCAATCAGCCCCAGCATTTT. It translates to CASSLTGGNSNQPQHF.

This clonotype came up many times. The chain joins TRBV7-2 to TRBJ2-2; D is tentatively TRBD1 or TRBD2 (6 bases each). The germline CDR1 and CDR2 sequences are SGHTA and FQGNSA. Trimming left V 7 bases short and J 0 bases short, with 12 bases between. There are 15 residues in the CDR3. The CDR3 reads CASKMGGANTGELFF. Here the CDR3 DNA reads TGTGCCAGCAAAATGGGGGGCGCGAACACCGGGGAGCTGTTTTTT.

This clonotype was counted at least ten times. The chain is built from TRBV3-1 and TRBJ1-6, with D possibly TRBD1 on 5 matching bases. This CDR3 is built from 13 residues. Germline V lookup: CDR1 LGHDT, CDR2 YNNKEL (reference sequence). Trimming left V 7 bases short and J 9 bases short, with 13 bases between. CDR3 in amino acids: CASTAGFGSPLHF. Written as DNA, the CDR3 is TGTGCCAGCACTGCAGGGTTTGGTTCACCCCTCCACTTT. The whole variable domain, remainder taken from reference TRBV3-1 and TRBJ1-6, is DTAVSQTPKYLVTQMGNDKSIKCEQNLGHDTMYWYKQDSKKFLKIMFSYNNKELIINETVPNRFSPKSPDKAHLNLHINSLELGDSAVYFCASTAGFGSPLHFGNGTRLTVT.

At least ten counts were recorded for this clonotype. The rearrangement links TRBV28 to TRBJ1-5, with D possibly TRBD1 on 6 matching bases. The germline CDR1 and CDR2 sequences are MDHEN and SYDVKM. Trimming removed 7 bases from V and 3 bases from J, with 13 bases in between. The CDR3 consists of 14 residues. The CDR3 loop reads CASMRGAPNQPQHF. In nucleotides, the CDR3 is TGTGCCAGCATGCGGGGGGCGCCCAATCAGCCCCAGCATTTT.

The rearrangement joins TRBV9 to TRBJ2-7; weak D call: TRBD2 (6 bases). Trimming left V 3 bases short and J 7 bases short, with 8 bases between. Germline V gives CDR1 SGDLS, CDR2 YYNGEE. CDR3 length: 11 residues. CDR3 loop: CASSGLGEQYF. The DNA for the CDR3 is TGTGCCAGCAGCGGACTAGGAGAGCAGTACTTC.

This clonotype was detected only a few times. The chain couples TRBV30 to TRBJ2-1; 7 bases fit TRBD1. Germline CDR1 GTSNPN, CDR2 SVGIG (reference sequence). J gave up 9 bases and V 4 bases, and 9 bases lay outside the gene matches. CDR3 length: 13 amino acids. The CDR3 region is CAWITGAHGEQFF. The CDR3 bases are TGTGCCTGGATAACAGGGGCCCACGGTGAGCAGTTCTTC.

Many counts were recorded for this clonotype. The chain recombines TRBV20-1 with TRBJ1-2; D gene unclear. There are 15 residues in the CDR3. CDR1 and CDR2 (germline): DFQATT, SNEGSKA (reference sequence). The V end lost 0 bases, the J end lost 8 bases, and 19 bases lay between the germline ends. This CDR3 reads CSARDRMTPYGGYTF. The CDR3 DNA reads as TGCAGTGCTAGAGATCGGATGACACCCTATGGCGGCTACACCTTC.

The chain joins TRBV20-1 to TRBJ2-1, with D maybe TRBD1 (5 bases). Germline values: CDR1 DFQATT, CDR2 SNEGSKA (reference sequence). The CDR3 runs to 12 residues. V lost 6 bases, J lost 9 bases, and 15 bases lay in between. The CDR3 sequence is CSARIQGSEQFF. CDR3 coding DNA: TGCAGTGCCCGCATCCAGGGATCTGAGCAGTTCTTC.

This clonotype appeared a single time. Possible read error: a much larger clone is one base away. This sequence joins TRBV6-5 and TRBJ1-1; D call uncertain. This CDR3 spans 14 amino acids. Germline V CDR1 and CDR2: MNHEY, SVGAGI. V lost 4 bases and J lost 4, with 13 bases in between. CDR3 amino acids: CASSSRPRGTEAFF. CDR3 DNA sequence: TGTGCCAGCAGTTCCCGTCCCCGGGGCACTGAAGCTTTCTTT.

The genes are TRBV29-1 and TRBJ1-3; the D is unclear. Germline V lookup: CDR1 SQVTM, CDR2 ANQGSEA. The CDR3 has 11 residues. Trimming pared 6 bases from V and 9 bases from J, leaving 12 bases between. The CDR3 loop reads CSVPLGGTIYF. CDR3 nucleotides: TGCAGCGTGCCCCTCGGTGGCACCATATATTTT. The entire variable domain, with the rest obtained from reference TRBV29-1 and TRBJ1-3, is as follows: SAVISQKPSRDICQRGTSLTIQCQVDSQVTMMFWYRQQPGQSLTLIATANQGSEATYESGFVIDKFPISRPNLTFSTLTVSNMSPEDSSIYLCSVPLGGTIYFGEGSWLTVV.